What follows is one TCR beta chain and its context. Germline loops: CDR1 MNHEY, CDR2 SMNVEV (reference sequence). The CDR3 length is 15 residues. Between the trimmed V and J ends, which lost 4 bases and 3 bases, there was a span of 14 bases. The data were obtained in a study of blood T cell repertoires in COVID-19. Study information: Donors in the United States, Italy and Spain gave samples during acute or convalescent COVID-19. The cDNA or gDNA used as material had been derived from T cells, B-cell-depleted T cells, or PBMCs.

The method was immunoSEQ multiplex PCR; TCRdb's version includes in-frame clones alone and lacks a portion of them. The table includes about 89,000 clones, approximately 80% detected once. V usage is TRBV27 and J usage is TRBJ2-3, with D maybe TRBD1 (6 bases). Specimen: peripheral blood. The sequence came from a man in his 70s with acute or convalescent COVID-19. Here the CDR3 DNA reads TGTGCCAGCAGTTCATGGGGGACAAGGACAGATACGCAGTATTTT. Translation: CASSSWGTRTDTQYF.